One TCR beta chain is described in this entry. The sample is drawn from a study of blood T cell repertoires in COVID-19. About the research overall: COVID-19 samples, acute and convalescent, were from the United States, Italy and Spain. PBMCs, B-cell-depleted T cells, or T cells were the source of the cDNA or gDNA that made up the material.

Per the original data handling: Amplifying reference gene primers gave estimates of nucleated cell counts. TCRdb's table, derived via immunoSEQ multiplex PCR, lists solely in-frame clones and lacks some. Clone size and V and J calls were adopted from that table, with D and trimming inferred from the DNA. The sample lists 150,000 to 170,000 clones, about 86% occurring once. Germline V gives CDR1 SGHKS, CDR2 YYEKEE (reference sequence). The CDR3 spans 15 residues. V lost 2 bases and J lost 8; bases outside the gene matches: 11. Sequenced: peripheral blood. The sequence was collected from a woman aged 55-75 years with acute or convalescent COVID-19. The chain recombines TRBV5-5 with TRBJ1-2; 8 nucleotides align to TRBD1. DNA of the CDR3: TGTGCCAGCAGCTTCTGGACAGGGACCTCGAGGGGCTACACCTTC. It encodes CASSFWTGTSRGYTF.